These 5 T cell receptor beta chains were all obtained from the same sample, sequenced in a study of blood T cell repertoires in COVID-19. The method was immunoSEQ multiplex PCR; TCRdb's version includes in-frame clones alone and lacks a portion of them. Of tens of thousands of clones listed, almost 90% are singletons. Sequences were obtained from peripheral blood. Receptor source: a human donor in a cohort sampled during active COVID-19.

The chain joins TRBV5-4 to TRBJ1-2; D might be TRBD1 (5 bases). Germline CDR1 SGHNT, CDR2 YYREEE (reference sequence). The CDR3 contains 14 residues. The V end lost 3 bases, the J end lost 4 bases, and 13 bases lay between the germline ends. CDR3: CASSWPTGPYGYTF. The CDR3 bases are TGTGCCAGCAGCTGGCCCACAGGACCCTATGGCTACACCTTC.

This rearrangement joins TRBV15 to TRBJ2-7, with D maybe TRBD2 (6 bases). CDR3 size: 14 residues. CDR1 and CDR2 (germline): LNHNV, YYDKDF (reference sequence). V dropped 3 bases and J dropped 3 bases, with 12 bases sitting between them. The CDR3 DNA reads TGTGCCACCAGCAGCTGGTATAGCGGCTACGAGCAGTACTTC. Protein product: CATSSWYSGYEQYF.

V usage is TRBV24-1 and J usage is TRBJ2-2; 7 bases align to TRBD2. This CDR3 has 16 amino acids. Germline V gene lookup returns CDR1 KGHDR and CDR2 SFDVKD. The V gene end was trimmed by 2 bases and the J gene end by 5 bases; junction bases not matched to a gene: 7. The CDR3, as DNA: TGTGCCACCAGTGATTCGGGACTACAAAGGACCGGGGAGCTGTTTTTT. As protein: CATSDSGLQRTGELFF.

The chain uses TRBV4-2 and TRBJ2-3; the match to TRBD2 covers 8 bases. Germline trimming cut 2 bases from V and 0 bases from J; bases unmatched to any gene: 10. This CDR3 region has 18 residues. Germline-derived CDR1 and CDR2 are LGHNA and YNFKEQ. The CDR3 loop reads CASSQRGISGTSTDTQYF. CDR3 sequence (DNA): TGTGCCAGCAGCCAAAGGGGAATTAGCGGGACTAGCACAGATACGCAGTATTTT.

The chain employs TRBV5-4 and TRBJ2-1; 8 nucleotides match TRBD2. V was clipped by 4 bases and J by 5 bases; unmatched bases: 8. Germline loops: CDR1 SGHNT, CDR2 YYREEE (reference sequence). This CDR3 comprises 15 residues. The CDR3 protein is CASSHLLAENNEQFF. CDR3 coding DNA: TGTGCCAGCAGCCACCTACTAGCGGAGAACAATGAGCAGTTCTTC.